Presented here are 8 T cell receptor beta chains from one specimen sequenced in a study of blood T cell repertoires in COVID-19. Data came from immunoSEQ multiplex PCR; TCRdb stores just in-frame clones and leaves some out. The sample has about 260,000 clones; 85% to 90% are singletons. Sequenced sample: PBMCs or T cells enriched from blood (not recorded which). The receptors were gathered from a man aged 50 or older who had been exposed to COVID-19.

The DNA of the CDR3 is TGCAGCGTTTACAAAGACAGTCAAGAGACCCAGTACTTC. It specifies CSVYKDSQETQYF. The chain joins TRBV29-1 to TRBJ2-5; maybe TRBD1 (5 bases). The CDR3 is 13 residues long. Germline-derived CDR1 and CDR2 are SQVTM and ANQGSEA. The V gene lost 5 bases and the J gene lost 2 bases, with 12 bases spanning the gap.

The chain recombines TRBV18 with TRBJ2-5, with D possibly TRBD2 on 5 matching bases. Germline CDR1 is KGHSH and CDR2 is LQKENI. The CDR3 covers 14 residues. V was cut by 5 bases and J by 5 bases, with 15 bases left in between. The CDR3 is CASSGSSARETQYF. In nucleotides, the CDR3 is TGTGCCAGCTCAGGGAGTAGTGCCCGGGAGACCCAGTACTTC. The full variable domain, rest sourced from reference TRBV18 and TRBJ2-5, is NAGVMQNPRHLVRRRGQEARLRCSPMKGHSHVYWYRQLPEEGLKFMVYLQKENIIDESGMPKERFSAEFPKEGPSILRIQQVVRGDSAAYFCASSGSSARETQYFGPGTRLLVL.

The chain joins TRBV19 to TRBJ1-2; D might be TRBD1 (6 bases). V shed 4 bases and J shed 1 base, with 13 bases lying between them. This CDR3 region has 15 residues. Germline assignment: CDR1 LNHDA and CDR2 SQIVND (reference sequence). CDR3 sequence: CASSTGQLGNYGYTF. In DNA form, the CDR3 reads TGTGCCAGTAGTACCGGACAGCTCGGTAACTATGGCTACACCTTC. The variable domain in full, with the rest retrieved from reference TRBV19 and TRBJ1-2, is DGGITQSPKYLFRKEGQNVTLSCEQNLNHDAMYWYRQDPGQGLRLIYYSQIVNDFQKGDIAEGYSVSREKKESFPLTVTSAQKNPTAFYLCASSTGQLGNYGYTFGSGTRLTVV.

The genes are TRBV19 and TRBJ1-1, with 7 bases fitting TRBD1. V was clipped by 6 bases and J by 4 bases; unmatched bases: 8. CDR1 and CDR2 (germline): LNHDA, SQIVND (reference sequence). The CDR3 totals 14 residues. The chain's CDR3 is CASRPRQGATEAFF. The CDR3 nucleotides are TGTGCCAGTAGGCCTAGACAGGGAGCCACTGAAGCTTTCTTT.

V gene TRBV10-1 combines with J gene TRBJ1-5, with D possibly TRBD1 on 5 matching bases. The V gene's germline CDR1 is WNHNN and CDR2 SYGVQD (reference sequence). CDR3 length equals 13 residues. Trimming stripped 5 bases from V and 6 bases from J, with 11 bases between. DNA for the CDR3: TGCGCCAGCAGTTCAGGGTTACTTCAGCCCCAGCATTTT. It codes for CASSSGLLQPQHF.

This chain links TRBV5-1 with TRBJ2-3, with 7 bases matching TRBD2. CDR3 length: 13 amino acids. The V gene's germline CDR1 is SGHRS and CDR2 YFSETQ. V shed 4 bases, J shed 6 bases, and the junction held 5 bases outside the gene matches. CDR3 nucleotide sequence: TGCGCCAGCAGCACGACTAGCTGGGATACGCAGTATTTT. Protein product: CASSTTSWDTQYF. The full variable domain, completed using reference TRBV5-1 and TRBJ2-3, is KAGVTQTPRYLIKTRGQQVTLSCSPISGHRSVSWYQQTPGQGLQFLFEYFSETQRNKGNFPGRFSGRQFSNSRSEMNVSTLELGDSALYLCASSTTSWDTQYFGPGTRLTVL.

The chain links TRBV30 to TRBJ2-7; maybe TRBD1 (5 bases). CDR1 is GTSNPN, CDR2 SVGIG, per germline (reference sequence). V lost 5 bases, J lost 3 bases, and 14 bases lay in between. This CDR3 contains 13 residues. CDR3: CAWSRVVYYEQYF. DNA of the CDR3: TGTGCCTGGTCCAGGGTAGTTTACTACGAGCAGTACTTC.

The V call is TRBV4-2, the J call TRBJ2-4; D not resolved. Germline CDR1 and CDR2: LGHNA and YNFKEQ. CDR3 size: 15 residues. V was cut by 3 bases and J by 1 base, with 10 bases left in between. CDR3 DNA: TGTGCCAGCAGCCAGGCCGACATGGCCAAAAACATTCAGTACTTC. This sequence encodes CASSQADMAKNIQYF.